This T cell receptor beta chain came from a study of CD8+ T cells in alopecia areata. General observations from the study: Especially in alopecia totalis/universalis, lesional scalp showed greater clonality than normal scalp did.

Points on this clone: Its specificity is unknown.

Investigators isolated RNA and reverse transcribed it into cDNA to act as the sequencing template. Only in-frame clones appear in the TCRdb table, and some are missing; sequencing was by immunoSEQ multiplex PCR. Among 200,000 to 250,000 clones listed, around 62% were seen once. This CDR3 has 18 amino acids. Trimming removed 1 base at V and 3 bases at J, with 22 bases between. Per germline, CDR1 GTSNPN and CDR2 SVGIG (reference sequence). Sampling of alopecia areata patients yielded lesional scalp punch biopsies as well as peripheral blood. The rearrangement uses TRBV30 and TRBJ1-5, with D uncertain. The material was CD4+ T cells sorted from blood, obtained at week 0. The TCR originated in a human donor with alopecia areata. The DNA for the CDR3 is TGTGCCTGGAGTGCCGTGGCAGCGCACGGGCATAACAATCAGCCCCAGCATTTT. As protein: CAWSAVAAHGHNNQPQHF.